This T cell receptor (beta chain) comes out of a study of neoadjuvant anti-PD-1 for oral cavity cancer. At the level of the study: Before surgery, most patients got three to four biweekly 3 mg/kg nivolumab doses. Around day 43, patients without progression received a fourth nivolumab dose before surgery.

This clone was seen just once. Stated time point: after neoadjuvant nivolumab, at surgical resection. Blood libraries mostly used 400 to 500 ng genomic DNA, six replicates each. Assay used: immunoSEQ multiplex PCR; TCRdb lists only in-frame clones, some missing. The sample has more than 13,000 clones; about three quarters are singletons. The TCR was taken from a person between 35 and 79 years old with oral cavity squamous cell carcinoma. The specimen was PBMCs, collected after nivolumab (anti-PD-1) treatment.

In DNA, the CDR3 is TGCGCCAGCAGCTTGGGGGACTACGACCGGGAGGAGCTGTTTTTT. Its protein product is CASSLGDYDREELFF. The chain uses TRBV5-1 and TRBJ2-2; 7 bases line up with TRBD2. Per germline, CDR1 SGHRS and CDR2 YFSETQ. The CDR3 spans 15 residues. V lost 0 bases and J lost 10; bases outside the gene matches: 9.